These 16 T cell receptor beta chains were sequenced from one sample in a study of type 1 and type 2 diabetes patients. Genomic DNA was the PCR template. The TCR beta CDR3 region was amplified using 30 forward and 13 reverse primers. TCRdb processed the multiplex PCR reads anew with MiXCR; each CDR3 protein has one entry. The table lists a few hundred thousand distinct CDR3 sequences, roughly 44% of them singletons. The specimen sequenced was peripheral blood mononuclear cells (PBMCs). The receptors here all came from a young man with type 2 diabetes.

This chain joins TRBV7-3 and TRBJ2-2, with 8 positions matching TRBD2. With 8 bases clipped from V and 6 bases from J, the junction kept 8 bases outside the gene matches. The CDR3 length is 14 residues. Germline CDR1 is SGHTA and CDR2 is FQGTGA. The DNA of the CDR3 is TGTGCCAGCGGGGTGACTAGCGCGGCCGGGGAGCTGTTTTTT. Residues: CASGVTSAAGELFF.

The gene calls are TRBV7-2 and TRBJ2-1; D unresolved. The CDR3 consists of 15 residues. The V gene lost 3 bases and the J gene lost 7 bases, with 16 bases spanning the gap. Germline assignment: CDR1 SGHTA and CDR2 FQGNSA. The DNA of the CDR3 is TGTGCCAGCAGCTTGATTGGGTGGGCCTTGAATGAGCAGTTCTTC. It specifies CASSLIGWALNEQFF.

About this clonotype itself: No conserved phenylalanine or tryptophan ends this CDR3, so it is likely a read error. V usage is TRBV20-1 and J usage is TRBJ2-1; D tentatively fits TRBD1 or TRBD2 (5 bases each). This CDR3 has 11 residues. The germline V and J ends were trimmed by 2 bases and 7 bases, with 6 bases remaining between them. CDR1 is DFQATT and CDR2 is SNEGSKA in the germline V gene (reference sequence). CDR3 coding DNA: TGCAGTGCTAGATGGGGGAATGAGCAGTTCTCC. Translated, it gives CSARWGNEQFS.

The J gene is TRBJ1-4, the V gene TRBV10-1; perhaps TRBD1 as D (5 bases). Trimming pared 6 bases from V and 4 bases from J, leaving 9 bases between. The V gene's germline CDR1 is WNHNN and CDR2 SYGVQD (reference sequence). The CDR3 is 13 amino acids. CDR3 amino acids: CASRSDSNEKLFF. As DNA, the CDR3 is TGCGCCAGCAGATCCGACAGTAATGAAAAACTGTTTTTT.

The genes are TRBV7-8 and TRBJ1-1; no clear D gene. V dropped 3 bases and J dropped 1 base, with 6 bases sitting between them. From germline, CDR1 is SGHVS and CDR2 FQNEAQ. The CDR3 contains 13 residues. CDR3 amino acids: CASSFWENTEAFF. Here the CDR3 DNA reads TGTGCCAGCAGCTTCTGGGAGAACACTGAAGCTTTCTTT.

This clonotype was seen more than once but under ten times. The rearrangement joins TRBV7-8 to TRBJ1-1, with TRBD1 as a possible D gene (5 bases). Germline CDR1 reads SGHVS; CDR2 reads FQNEAQ. The ends were cut back, 8 bases at V and 0 bases at J, with 10 bases in the middle. The CDR3 covers 13 residues. CDR3 in DNA: TGTGCCAGCGAGGGGTCGATGAACACTGAAGCTTTCTTT. It specifies CASEGSMNTEAFF.

This clonotype was detected a few times. J is TRBJ1-1 and V is TRBV6-6, with unresolved D. The germline V gene encodes CDR1 MNHNY and CDR2 SVGAGI (reference sequence). This CDR3 is built from 10 residues. Trimming stripped 5 bases from V and 11 bases from J, with 9 bases between. Here the CDR3 DNA reads TGTGCCAGCAGTAACGCCGACGCTTTCTTT. Amino acid sequence: CASSNADAFF.

The chain carries TRBV19 and TRBJ1-2, with D unresolved. Trimming removed 9 bases from V and 1 base from J, with 6 bases in between. Germline V gene data show CDR1 as LNHDA and CDR2 as SQIVND (reference sequence). There are 11 residues in the CDR3. The CDR3 loop reads CASYFNYGYTF. The CDR3 DNA reads as TGTGCCAGCTACTTTAACTATGGCTACACCTTC.

The V and J genes are TRBV19 and TRBJ1-4; D is uncertain. Between the trimmed V and J ends, which lost 7 bases and 8 bases, there was a span of 17 bases. This CDR3 region has 14 residues. Germline CDR1 and CDR2: LNHDA and SQIVND (reference sequence). CDR3 residues: CASKELRAEEKLFF. The DNA for the CDR3 is TGTGCCAGTAAAGAACTCCGCGCGGAGGAAAAACTGTTTTTT.

This clonotype came up a few times. V is TRBV20-1 and J is TRBJ2-5, with 13 bases lining up with TRBD2. CDR3 length: 15 residues. From germline, CDR1 is DFQATT and CDR2 SNEGSKA (reference sequence). V lost 6 bases to trimming and J lost 5 bases; unmatched junction nucleotides: 9. CDR3 in DNA: TGCAGTGCCACTCGGACTAGCGGGAGCAGGGAGACCCAGTACTTC. Residues: CSATRTSGSRETQYF.

The table lists this clonotype with a few counts. CDR3 sequence reads: CASSPGRMPNGYTF. In DNA, the CDR3 is TGCGCCAGCAGCCCCGGTAGGATGCCGAATGGCTACACCTTC. The V and J genes are TRBV5-1 and TRBJ1-2; the D is unclear. CDR1 is SGHRS and CDR2 is YFSETQ in the germline V gene. Trimming shortened V by 4 bases and J by 6 bases, and 16 bases separated the two germline ends. The CDR3 consists of 14 residues.

The chain links TRBV7-9 to TRBJ2-7; tentatively, D is TRBD1 (8 bases). V lost 4 bases, J lost 3 bases, and 19 bases lay in between. The CDR3 is 16 residues long. Germline-derived CDR1 and CDR2 are SEHNR and FQNEAQ (reference sequence). This CDR3 reads CASSSGNRGGHYEQYF. The CDR3 nucleotides read TGTGCCAGCAGCTCTGGGAACAGGGGGGGCCACTACGAGCAGTACTTC.

This chain connects TRBV6-2 or TRBV6-3 to TRBJ2-5; perhaps TRBD1 as D (5 bases). Per the germline V gene, CDR1 is MNHEY and CDR2 is SVGEGT. The CDR3 runs to 16 residues. The V gene lost 5 bases and the J gene lost 4 bases, with 20 bases spanning the gap. CDR3 sequence (DNA): TGTGCCAGCAGTCACCGGGTCCCCTGGCAGGGAGAGACCCAGTACTTC. Residues: CASSHRVPWQGETQYF.

This rearrangement joins TRBV2 to TRBJ2-7; tentatively, D is TRBD1 (7 bases). The ends were cut back, 4 bases at V and 0 bases at J, with 13 bases in the middle. There are 15 residues in the CDR3. The germline V gene encodes CDR1 SNHLY and CDR2 FYNNEI. CDR3: CASSARQGGSYEQYF. In DNA, the CDR3 is TGTGCCAGCAGTGCCCGACAGGGAGGCTCCTACGAGCAGTACTTC.

The chain employs TRBV24-1 and TRBJ2-3; D is possibly TRBD1 (6 bases). The V and J ends lost 6 bases and 5 bases respectively, with 20 bases between them. Germline-derived CDR1 and CDR2 are KGHDR and SFDVKD. The CDR3 runs to 16 residues. The CDR3 here is CATSNFPRGGGDTQYF. The CDR3 DNA is TGTGCCACCAGTAACTTCCCCAGGGGCGGCGGAGATACGCAGTATTTT.

The table lists this clonotype with a few counts. The chain links TRBV7-6 to TRBJ2-3, with 8 bases lining up with TRBD2. J gave up 3 bases and V 5 bases, and 10 bases lay outside the gene matches. The CDR3 spans 16 residues. Germline loops: CDR1 SGHVS, CDR2 FNYEAQ. The CDR3 sequence is CASSLVRGVGTDTQYF. The DNA for the CDR3 is TGTGCCAGCAGCCTTGTGCGGGGGGTTGGTACAGATACGCAGTATTTT.